These 12 T cell receptor beta chains originate from one sample sequenced in a study of shared clonotypes between healthy human individuals. TCRdb keeps only in-frame clones here, not all; method: immunoSEQ multiplex PCR. This table holds a few million clones, about 92% found once. Material: naive CD4+ T cells sorted from blood. The subset denotes: CD45RA+ positively selected. Source of these receptors: a man younger than 35 in good health.

With respect to this clone: The sample contains more than one DNA sequence encoding this CDR3. This sequence joins TRBV19 and TRBJ2-3; 10 bases are a match to TRBD2. Trimming removed 2 bases from V and 2 bases from J; junction bases left unmatched: 1. The CDR3 runs 15 residues. CDR1 is LNHDA, CDR2 SQIVND, per germline (reference sequence). The CDR3 protein is CASSITSGDTDTQYF. The CDR3 bases are TGTGCCAGTAGTATAACTAGCGGGGACACAGATACGCAGTATTTT. Based on the CDR3 plus reference TRBV19 and TRBJ2-3, the full variable domain is DGGITQSPKYLFRKEGQNVTLSCEQNLNHDAMYWYRQDPGQGLRLIYYSQIVNDFQKGDIAEGYSVSREKKESFPLTVTSAQKNPTAFYLCASSITSGDTDTQYFGPGTRLTVL.

J is TRBJ2-7 and V is TRBV5-1; 8 bases map to TRBD2. CDR1 is SGHRS, CDR2 YFSETQ, per germline. The junction had 12 bases not matched to a gene; V was cut back by 0 bases and J by 4 bases. The CDR3 sequence is 17 residues long. DNA for the CDR3: TGCGCCAGCAGCTTGGGGGAAATGCGGGAGGCCGCATACGAGCAGTACTTC. This codes for CASSLGEMREAAYEQYF.

Notes on this clone: The same CDR3 is also encoded by other DNA sequences in this sample. The chain is built from TRBV11-2 and TRBJ1-1; D may be TRBD1 (6 bases). V gave up 1 base and J gave up 0 bases, with 6 bases separating them. Germline V lookup: CDR1 SGHAT, CDR2 FQNNGV. CDR3 length: 14 amino acids. Here the CDR3 reads CASSLGTVNTEAFF. CDR3 in DNA: TGTGCCAGCAGCTTAGGGACAGTGAACACTGAAGCTTTCTTT.

The rearrangement joins TRBV4-1 to TRBJ2-3; 11 nucleotides line up with TRBD2. This CDR3 has 17 residues. V shed 1 base, J shed 3 bases, and the junction held 6 bases outside the gene matches. Germline CDR1 reads MGHRA; CDR2 reads YSYEKL. The chain's CDR3 is CASSQGSLAGGTDTQYF. CDR3 nucleotide sequence: TGCGCCAGCAGCCAAGGTAGCCTAGCGGGAGGAACAGATACGCAGTATTTT.

This clone was detected only once. This chain uses TRBV11-2 with TRBJ2-3; D is unresolved. Trimming pared 2 bases from V and 0 bases from J, leaving 6 bases between. This CDR3 comprises 14 residues. Germline CDR1 SGHAT, CDR2 FQNNGV. CDR3 sequence (DNA): TGTGCCAGCAGCTTAAGGTTCAGCACAGATACGCAGTATTTT. Translated, it gives CASSLRFSTDTQYF.

A note on this clone: The same CDR3 also results from other DNA sequences found in this sample. The gene calls are TRBV10-2 and TRBJ2-1, with D uncertain. The CDR3 sequence is 12 residues long. Looked up from germline, CDR1 is WSHSY and CDR2 is SAAADI. V lost 5 bases and J 4 bases, leaving 6 bases between the germline ends. CDR3 DNA: TGCGCCAGCAGTCCTGGTTACAATGAGCAGTTCTTC. It specifies CASSPGYNEQFF.

V and J are TRBV4-1 and TRBJ2-4; 12 nucleotides match TRBD2. The CDR3 runs 21 residues. Germline CDR1 is MGHRA and CDR2 is YSYEKL. Trimming took 0 bases from V and 0 from J; bases not matched to a gene: 12. The CDR3 reads CASSQDSNLAGGRRAKNIQYF. For the CDR3, the DNA is TGCGCCAGCAGCCAAGATAGCAATCTAGCGGGGGGGCGTAGAGCCAAAAACATTCAGTACTTC.

The rearrangement joins TRBV10-3 to TRBJ2-3; D is tentatively TRBD1 or TRBD2 (5 bases each). With 4 bases removed from V and 2 bases from J, the gap between germline ends came to 16 bases. The CDR3 has 16 residues. CDR1 ENHRY and CDR2 SYGVKD come from the germline V gene. CDR3 in DNA: TGTGCCATCAGTGGGGAGACAGAACACTACACAGATACGCAGTATTTT. It codes for CAISGETEHYTDTQYF.

This chain uses TRBV7-9 with TRBJ2-3; no clear D. The germline gives CDR1 SEHNR, CDR2 FQNEAQ (reference sequence). The CDR3 contains 12 residues. V lost 5 bases, J lost 6 bases, and 9 bases lay in between. The CDR3 coding sequence is TGTGCCAGCAGCACCCACGCGGATACGCAGTATTTT. It yields the protein CASSTHADTQYF. Full variable domain (outside the CDR3, taken from reference TRBV7-9 and TRBJ2-3): DTGVSQNPRHKITKRGQNVTFRCDPISEHNRLYWYRQTLGQGPEFLTYFQNEAQLEKSRLLSDRFSAERPKGSFSTLEIQRTEQGDSAMYLCASSTHADTQYFGPGTRLTVL.

The sample holds a few counts of this clone. This chain uses TRBV2 with TRBJ1-2; TRBD1 is a possible D gene (6 bases). Germline V CDR1 and CDR2: SNHLY, FYNNEI. The CDR3 is made up of 14 amino acids. Trimming shortened V by 8 bases and J by 4 bases, and 17 bases separated the two germline ends. The CDR3 nucleotides read TGTGCCAGCGGCCTGGCCGAGGGGGGCTATGGCTACACCTTC. Protein: CASGLAEGGYGYTF.

The rearrangement links TRBV5-8 to TRBJ1-1; D gene unclear. V dropped 4 bases and J dropped 1 base, with 14 bases sitting between them. This CDR3 contains 15 residues. The germline V gene encodes CDR1 SGHTS and CDR2 YDEGEE. The CDR3: CASSGTKVANTEAFF. CDR3 coding DNA: TGTGCCAGCAGCGGTACGAAGGTGGCGAACACTGAAGCTTTCTTT.

The chain uses TRBV5-4 and TRBJ2-3; D tentatively fits TRBD1 or TRBD2 (5 bases each). CDR3 length: 16 residues. Trimming took off 3 bases at V and 2 bases at J, with 16 bases between the two ends. The V gene's germline CDR1 is SGHNT and CDR2 YYREEE (reference sequence). The CDR3 DNA is TGTGCCAGCAGCTATGAACCGGGACGGGACACAGATACGCAGTATTTT. This codes for CASSYEPGRDTDTQYF. Using reference TRBV5-4 and TRBJ2-3 for the parts outside the CDR3, the full variable domain is ETGVTQSPTHLIKTRGQQVTLRCSSQSGHNTVSWYQQALGQGPQFIFQYYREEENGRGNFPPRFSGLQFPNYSSELNVNALELDDSALYLCASSYEPGRDTDTQYFGPGTRLTVL.